A selection of T cell receptor beta chains follows, all from one sample in a study of cytomegalovirus exposure and HLA in healthy donors. Data came from immunoSEQ multiplex PCR; TCRdb stores just in-frame clones and leaves some out. There are roughly 140,000 clones in the sample; about 89% occur only once, and around 3.4% lies in the top ten. What was sequenced was PBMCs. These receptors came from a woman aged 18-29 years in good health and CMV-seropositive. Each CDR3 is given with its conserved first and last residue. A D gene is named only where the DNA matches it firmly. A row's size may be missing; if present it is once, few, many or a size class.

v_call	j_call	clone_size	d_call	cdr3_nt	cdr3_aa
TRBV29-1	TRBJ2-2	NA	TRBD2	TGCAGCGTTGAAGGCAGCGGGAGGGGGGACACCGGGGAGCTGTTTTTT	CSVEGSGRGDTGELFF
TRBV5-6	TRBJ1-3	NA	NA	TGTGCCAGCAGCTTGGCCGGCACAGCCGGAAACACCATATATTTT	CASSLAGTAGNTIYF
TRBV6-4	TRBJ2-3	NA	TRBD1	TGTGCCAGCAGCGACAGGGGAGGAACAGATACGCAGTATTTT	CASSDRGGTDTQYF
TRBV6-5	TRBJ2-7	NA	TRBD1	TGTGCCAGCGGCAGGGGGATCGAGCAGTACTTC	CASGRGIEQYF
TRBV6-5	TRBJ2-2	NA	TRBD1	TGTGCCAGCAGTTACGGCAGGGGGCGTACCGGGGAGCTGTTTTTT	CASSYGRGRTGELFF
TRBV7-9	TRBJ1-2	NA	TRBD1	TGTGCCAGCAGCCTAGTCGACAGGGATGGCTACACCTTC	CASSLVDRDGYTF
TRBV5-4	TRBJ2-7	NA	TRBD1	TGTGCCAGCAGCCCGGGACAGGGGGTTAACGAGCAGTACTTC	CASSPGQGVNEQYF
TRBV7-2	TRBJ2-7	NA	TRBD1	TGTGCCAGCAGCTTAGGACCGGGACAGGGGGCTTACGAGCAGTACTTC	CASSLGPGQGAYEQYF
TRBV2	TRBJ2-5	NA	NA	TGTGCCAGCAGGGGGCCAGCGGGTAGAGAGACCCAGTACTTC	CASRGPAGRETQYF
TRBV2	TRBJ2-5	NA	NA	TGTGCCAGCCTCCGGGACACGGGGGAGACCCAGTACTTC	CASLRDTGETQYF
TRBV6-5	TRBJ2-2	NA	TRBD1	TGTGCCAGCAGTTACCCGACAGGGGGGAACACCGGGGAGCTGTTTTTT	CASSYPTGGNTGELFF
TRBV19	TRBJ1-5	NA	NA	TGTGCCAGTAGTATAGTCGGCGGGGCGATCAATCAGCCCCAGCATTTT	CASSIVGGAINQPQHF
TRBV30	TRBJ2-2	NA	NA	TGTGCCTGGAGTGTAGTGGGCAGGTCCACCGGGGAGCTGTTTTTT	CAWSVVGRSTGELFF
TRBV5-1	TRBJ2-7	NA	TRBD2	TGCGCCAGCAGCTTGGCCGAGGGACTAGCGGAGTACGAGCAGTACTTC	CASSLAEGLAEYEQYF
TRBV7-8	TRBJ1-5	NA	NA	TGTGCCAGCAGCTTATTGGCAGGGAATCAGCCCCAGCATTTT	CASSLLAGNQPQHF
TRBV6-5	TRBJ2-7	NA	NA	TGTGCCAGCAGTTACGGTCTCGCGGGTGAGCAGTACTTC	CASSYGLAGEQYF
TRBV27	TRBJ1-4	NA	TRBD1	TGTGCCAGCAGCGGACAGGGATCTAATGAAAAACTGTTTTTT	CASSGQGSNEKLFF
TRBV7-2	TRBJ2-7	NA	TRBD1	TGTGCCAGCAGCCCAGGGGACAGATTCTACGAGCAGTACTTC	CASSPGDRFYEQYF
TRBV19	TRBJ1-3	NA	NA	TGTGCCAGTAGTATAGACCCCACAGGGCCCACCATATATTTT	CASSIDPTGPTIYF
TRBV5-6	TRBJ1-5	NA	NA	TGTGCCAGCAGCTTGGCCGGGGGAATGAGCAATCAGCCCCAGCATTTT	CASSLAGGMSNQPQHF
TRBV11-2	TRBJ2-7	many	TRBD2	TGTGCCAGCAGCTTCAAGCGGGGAAGCGAGCAGTACTTC	CASSFKRGSEQYF
TRBV7-7	TRBJ2-5	NA	TRBD2	TGTGCTAGCAGCTTAGCTCTAGCGGGAGCGTCGGAGACCCAGTACTTC	CASSLALAGASETQYF
TRBV6-5	TRBJ2-5	NA	TRBD2	TGTGCCAGCAGTTACCGGGGGGGCGGTCAAGAGACCCAGTACTTC	CASSYRGGGQETQYF
TRBV9	TRBJ2-7	NA	TRBD2	TGTGCCAGCAACTCAGGGACTAGGGGATTGGAGCAGTACTTC	CASNSGTRGLEQYF
TRBV2	TRBJ2-2	many	NA	TGTGCCAGCAGTGAACTTGGGTCGGGCACCGGGGAGCTGTTTTTT	CASSELGSGTGELFF
TRBV7-8	TRBJ1-5	NA	NA	TGTGCCACAGCCGTAGCAGATAGCAATCAGCCCCAGCATTTT	CATAVADSNQPQHF
TRBV7-9	TRBJ2-7	NA	NA	TGTGCCAGCAGCTTAGGTTCGTACGAGCAGTACTTC	CASSLGSYEQYF
TRBV5-6	TRBJ2-7	NA	NA	TGTGCCAGCAGCTTGGACAGGGTCTACGAGCAGTACTTC	CASSLDRVYEQYF
TRBV11-2	TRBJ2-1	once	NA	TGTGCCAGCAGCTTTCGATACCCCATTTCGGGAGACTACAATGAGCAGTTCTTC	CASSFRYPISGDYNEQFF
TRBV7-2	TRBJ1-5	NA	TRBD1	TGTGCCAGCAGCCCACAGGGGTGGGGCAATCAGCCCCAGCATTTT	CASSPQGWGNQPQHF
TRBV7-9	TRBJ2-4	NA	NA	TGTGCCAGCAGCCTCCTCCTGGGCGGGACTGCGGGGAGCATTCAGTACTTC	CASSLLLGGTAGSIQYF
TRBV5-1	TRBJ1-1	once	NA	TGCGCCAGCAGCCCAGAGCGAGTCGGGACTGAAGCTTTCTTT	CASSPERVGTEAFF
TRBV7-8	TRBJ2-2	NA	NA	TGTGCCAGCAGCCAAAGACAGACCGGGGAGCTGTTTTTT	CASSQRQTGELFF
TRBV6-6	TRBJ2-3	NA	TRBD2	TGTGCCAGCAGTTACTGGGAGGGAGATACAGATACGCAGTATTTT	CASSYWEGDTDTQYF
TRBV30	TRBJ2-7	NA	NA	TGTGCCTGGAGTGTATCGGTGAGTTACGAGCAGTACTTC	CAWSVSVSYEQYF
TRBV4-1	TRBJ1-2	NA	NA	TGCGCCAGCAGCCACTCAGAGGGGGTTGGCTACACCTTC	CASSHSEGVGYTF
TRBV21-1	TRBJ2-7	NA	NA	TGTGCCAGCAGCAAAAAGGGACTGGCTGACCTTTCCTACGAGCAGTACTTC	CASSKKGLADLSYEQYF